A selection of T cell receptor beta chains follows, all from one sample in a study of T-cell memory formation after mild COVID-19. TCRdb reanalysed the 5' RACE reads using MiXCR and keeps one entry per CDR3 protein. Counted here are roughly 100,000 distinct CDR3 sequences, 10% to 15% occurring once; the ten biggest clones make up about 28%. Input material: PBMCs or a T cell subset sorted from them (not recorded which). Every receptor here comes from an adult woman who had mild COVID-19 (a few samples of this study predate the infection). Cell type and time point are not known. The CDR3 runs from the conserved cysteine through the conserved F or W. Fields, in order: V gene, J gene, clone size, D gene, CDR3 protein, CDR3 DNA. A D gene is named only where the DNA matches it firmly. Clone sizes are given selectively: once, few, many, or a class where the clone is expanded.

v_gene: TRBV7-2; j_gene: TRBJ2-3; abundance: .; d_gene: .; CDR3aa: CASRIHPGGVADTQYF; CDR3nt: TGTGCCAGCAGGATCCACCCCGGGGGCGTGGCGGATACGCAGTATTTT
v_gene: TRBV7-8; j_gene: TRBJ2-3; abundance: .; d_gene: .; CDR3aa: CASSLAQGLGTDTQYF; CDR3nt: TGTGCCAGCAGCTTAGCGCAGGGGTTGGGCACAGATACGCAGTATTTT
v_gene: TRBV25-1; j_gene: TRBJ1-2; abundance: few; d_gene: .; CDR3aa: CASSDNLGIYGYTF; CDR3nt: TGTGCCAGCAGTGATAATCTGGGAATCTATGGCTACACCTTC
v_gene: TRBV6-5; j_gene: TRBJ2-2; abundance: .; d_gene: .; CDR3aa: CASSYSIGVAATTGELFF; CDR3nt: TGTGCCAGCAGTTACTCTATCGGTGTGGCGGCCACCACCGGGGAGCTGTTTTTT
v_gene: TRBV7-3; j_gene: TRBJ2-1; abundance: .; d_gene: TRBD1; CDR3aa: CASSWGTGVMDEQFF; CDR3nt: TGTGCCAGCAGCTGGGGAACAGGGGTCATGGATGAGCAGTTCTTC
v_gene: TRBV4-1; j_gene: TRBJ1-5; abundance: .; d_gene: .; CDR3aa: CASSQGDSPRGDQPQHF; CDR3nt: TGCGCCAGCAGCCAAGGCGACAGTCCCCGAGGTGATCAGCCCCAGCATTTT
v_gene: TRBV4-2; j_gene: TRBJ2-3; abundance: few; d_gene: .; CDR3aa: CASSQDSGAVSSTDTQYF; CDR3nt: TGTGCCAGCAGCCAAGACTCGGGGGCGGTCTCTAGCACAGATACGCAGTATTTT
v_gene: TRBV5-1; j_gene: TRBJ2-7; abundance: few; d_gene: .; CDR3aa: CASSLEQFPHEQYF; CDR3nt: TGCGCCAGCAGCTTGGAACAGTTTCCCCACGAGCAGTACTTC
v_gene: TRBV5-6; j_gene: TRBJ2-2; abundance: .; d_gene: .; CDR3aa: CASSLTQNTGELFF; CDR3nt: TGTGCCAGCAGCTTGACTCAAAACACCGGGGAGCTGTTTTTT
v_gene: TRBV19; j_gene: TRBJ2-2; abundance: few; d_gene: TRBD1; CDR3aa: CASSINFGTANTGELFF; CDR3nt: TGTGCCAGTAGTATTAATTTCGGGACAGCGAACACCGGGGAGCTGTTTTTT
v_gene: TRBV24-1; j_gene: TRBJ2-1; abundance: few; d_gene: .; CDR3aa: CATSDPTAGRGRGNEQFF; CDR3nt: TGTGCCACCAGTGATCCCACGGCGGGCAGGGGACGGGGCAATGAGCAGTTCTTC
v_gene: TRBV29-1; j_gene: TRBJ2-3; abundance: many; d_gene: .; CDR3aa: CSVAGYRATDTQYF; CDR3nt: TGCAGCGTGGCAGGATACCGGGCGACAGATACGCAGTATTTT
v_gene: TRBV5-6; j_gene: TRBJ1-1; abundance: .; d_gene: TRBD1; CDR3aa: CASSPTGGDTEAFF; CDR3nt: TGTGCCAGCAGCCCGACAGGGGGGGACACTGAAGCTTTCTTT
v_gene: TRBV30; j_gene: TRBJ2-7; abundance: .; d_gene: .; CDR3aa: CAWSFGRYEQYF; CDR3nt: TGTGCCTGGAGTTTTGGGCGTTACGAGCAGTACTTC
v_gene: TRBV7-9; j_gene: TRBJ2-3; abundance: few; d_gene: .; CDR3aa: CASSSTQGHTDTQYF; CDR3nt: TGTGCCAGCAGCTCAACACAGGGACACACAGATACGCAGTATTTT
v_gene: TRBV7-9; j_gene: TRBJ2-1; abundance: few; d_gene: TRBD1; CDR3aa: CASSSTGGSYNEQFF; CDR3nt: TGTGCCAGCAGCTCGACAGGGGGCTCCTACAATGAGCAGTTCTTC
v_gene: TRBV4-1; j_gene: TRBJ2-7; abundance: few; d_gene: .; CDR3aa: CASSQWGDSSYEQYF; CDR3nt: TGCGCCAGCAGCCAATGGGGGGACAGCTCCTACGAGCAGTACTTC
v_gene: TRBV12-3/TRBV12-4; j_gene: TRBJ1-2; abundance: .; d_gene: TRBD1; CDR3aa: CASSQNRDSLNNYGYTF; CDR3nt: TGTGCCAGCAGCCAAAACCGGGACAGCTTAAACAACTATGGCTACACCTTC
v_gene: TRBV9; j_gene: TRBJ1-2; abundance: few; d_gene: .; CDR3aa: CASSVALGEDGYTF; CDR3nt: TGTGCCAGCAGCGTAGCTTTAGGGGAAGATGGCTACACCTTC
v_gene: TRBV4-3; j_gene: TRBJ2-3; abundance: few; d_gene: TRBD1; CDR3aa: CASGQEGGDRISDTQYF; CDR3nt: TGCGCCAGCGGCCAAGAGGGTGGGGACAGGATCTCCGATACGCAGTATTTT
v_gene: TRBV25-1; j_gene: TRBJ1-1; abundance: few; d_gene: .; CDR3aa: CASSDWGEFGAAFF; CDR3nt: TGTGCCAGCAGTGATTGGGGGGAGTTCGGCGCAGCTTTCTTT
v_gene: TRBV7-6; j_gene: TRBJ1-6; abundance: few; d_gene: TRBD1; CDR3aa: CASSLTGDRSPLHF; CDR3nt: TGTGCCAGCAGCCTAACAGGGGACAGGTCACCCCTCCACTTT
v_gene: TRBV27; j_gene: TRBJ1-6; abundance: .; d_gene: .; CDR3aa: CASSLYAEKNSPLHF; CDR3nt: TGTGCCAGCAGTTTATACGCTGAGAAGAATTCACCCCTCCACTTT
v_gene: TRBV27; j_gene: TRBJ2-7; abundance: few; d_gene: TRBD1; CDR3aa: CASSLLSGQGQFEQYF; CDR3nt: TGTGCCAGCAGTTTACTCTCGGGACAGGGTCAATTCGAGCAGTACTTC
v_gene: TRBV5-1; j_gene: TRBJ2-3; abundance: many; d_gene: TRBD1; CDR3aa: CASSLWDPGQGPDTQYF; CDR3nt: TGCGCCAGCAGCTTGTGGGACCCGGGACAGGGCCCAGATACGCAGTATTTT
v_gene: TRBV20-1; j_gene: TRBJ2-7; abundance: few; d_gene: TRBD1; CDR3aa: CSARNIDRAGYEQYF; CDR3nt: TGCAGTGCTAGAAACATTGACAGGGCGGGCTACGAGCAGTACTTC
v_gene: TRBV4-1; j_gene: TRBJ2-7; abundance: few; d_gene: TRBD2; CDR3aa: CASSQAWTRSNEQYF; CDR3nt: TGCGCCAGCAGCCAAGCGTGGACTAGGTCCAACGAGCAGTACTTC
v_gene: TRBV7-9; j_gene: TRBJ2-1; abundance: few; d_gene: TRBD2; CDR3aa: CASSSGTSGTLVGNEQFF; CDR3nt: TGTGCCAGCAGCTCCGGGACTAGCGGGACCCTAGTTGGGAATGAGCAGTTCTTC
v_gene: TRBV7-6; j_gene: TRBJ1-2; abundance: .; d_gene: .; CDR3aa: CASRPLPGGGYTF; CDR3nt: TGTGCCAGCAGACCATTACCGGGAGGCGGCTACACCTTC
v_gene: TRBV9; j_gene: TRBJ1-5; abundance: few; d_gene: TRBD1; CDR3aa: CASSETGTGGGQPQHF; CDR3nt: TGTGCCAGCAGTGAAACCGGGACAGGGGGCGGTCAGCCCCAGCATTTT
v_gene: TRBV20-1; j_gene: TRBJ1-5; abundance: .; d_gene: TRBD1; CDR3aa: CSARNRGSNQPQHF; CDR3nt: TGCAGTGCTAGAAACAGGGGTAGCAATCAGCCCCAGCATTTT
v_gene: TRBV7-2; j_gene: TRBJ2-5; abundance: few; d_gene: TRBD2; CDR3aa: CASRSSGGPGETQYF; CDR3nt: TGTGCCAGCAGGTCTAGCGGGGGGCCGGGAGAGACCCAGTACTTC